These 25 T cell receptor beta chains were all obtained from the same sample, sequenced in a study of identical twins. TCRdb re-derived calls from the 5' RACE reads in MiXCR, one entry per CDR3 protein. Of about 260,000 distinct CDR3 sequences listed, around 6.6% are singletons. The same sample was also studied in work on yellow fever vaccine responses in identical twins.

The sequenced sample consisted of memory (CD45RO+) T cells sorted from blood. Source of these receptors: a woman younger than 35 in good health.

This clonotype was observed a handful of times. The chain has TRBV10-3 and TRBJ1-1; no clear D gene. V was clipped by 2 bases and J by 6 bases, with 10 bases between them. Looked up from germline, CDR1 is ENHRY and CDR2 is SYGVKD. The CDR3 is made up of 13 amino acids. The CDR3, as DNA: TGTGCCATCAGTGAGGCTAACAAGCCTGAAGCTTTCTTT. Translation gives CAISEANKPEAFF.

This clonotype was seen a few times. This sequence joins TRBV11-2 and TRBJ2-1; 8 bases fit TRBD1. CDR3 length equals 16 residues. Germline V gene data show CDR1 as SGHAT and CDR2 as FQNNGV. V trimming: 5 bases; J trimming: 6 bases; junction bases outside the gene matches: 12. The chain's CDR3 is CASSPRTGNFGNEQFF. The CDR3 DNA sequence: TGTGCCAGCAGCCCCCGGACAGGGAATTTTGGCAATGAGCAGTTCTTC.

This clonotype was counted only a few times. V is TRBV6-1 and J is TRBJ2-7; D gene uncertain. This CDR3 region has 13 residues. Germline-derived CDR1 and CDR2 are MNHNS and SASEGT. V lost 3 bases and J 6 bases, leaving 12 bases between the germline ends. The CDR3 nucleotides are TGTGCCAGCAGTGAGCGAAAGACGCTCGAGCAGTACGTC. It encodes CASSERKTLEQYV.

The gene calls are TRBV12-3 or TRBV12-4 and TRBJ2-1, with TRBD2 matching 7 bases. The trim removed 6 bases at V and 3 bases at J, leaving 5 bases unmatched. The CDR3 runs to 14 residues. The CDR3 DNA sequence: TGTGCCAGCAGCCGACTAGCCGACTACAATGAGCAGTTCTTC. Its translation is CASSRLADYNEQFF.

This clonotype has more than one count but fewer than ten. The chain employs TRBV12-3 or TRBV12-4 and TRBJ1-2; 7 nucleotides align to TRBD1. V was pared by 7 bases and J by 2 bases, with 7 bases of the junction left unmatched. The CDR3 covers 14 residues. The CDR3 DNA is TGTGCCAGCACCAGGACAGGTTCGAACTATGGCTACACCTTC. This sequence encodes CASTRTGSNYGYTF.

The gene calls are TRBV7-8 and TRBJ2-5, with TRBD1 matching 7 bases. Per the germline V gene, CDR1 is SGHVS and CDR2 is FQNEAQ. The CDR3 length is 14 residues. The J segment lost 1 base and the V segment lost 5 bases, leaving 4 bases of the junction unmatched. DNA for the CDR3: TGTGCCAGCAGCCCCGGACAGGCCCAAGAGACCCAGTACTTC. The encoded protein is CASSPGQAQETQYF.

This clonotype was picked up a small number of times. This rearrangement joins TRBV20-1 to TRBJ1-5, with D possibly being TRBD1 (6 bases). Trimming took 6 bases from V and 4 from J, leaving 22 bases between them. The CDR3 contains 16 residues. The germline gives CDR1 DFQATT, CDR2 SNEGSKA (reference sequence). The CDR3 DNA is TGCAGTGCCAAAACAGTGACAGGACCGTATAATCAGCCCCAGCATTTT. Its protein product is CSAKTVTGPYNQPQHF.

This clonotype was seen a few times. The rearrangement joins TRBV4-1 to TRBJ1-1, with 7 bases fitting TRBD1. The ends lost 4 bases at V and 0 bases at J; junction bases unmatched: 8. Germline CDR1 and CDR2: MGHRA and YSYEKL. The CDR3 runs 16 residues. The CDR3 protein is CASSPTGQQMNTEAFF. CDR3 nucleotides: TGCGCCAGCAGCCCCACGGGACAGCAGATGAACACTGAAGCTTTCTTT.

This clonotype showed up many times. This chain's CDR3 is CASSPDRPYEQYF. As DNA, the CDR3 is TGTGCCAGCAGCCCTGACAGGCCCTACGAGCAGTACTTC. This chain links TRBV11-2 with TRBJ2-7; possible D gene TRBD1, 6 bases. CDR1 and CDR2 (germline): SGHAT, FQNNGV. Trimming shortened V by 5 bases and J by 2 bases, and 10 bases separated the two germline ends. CDR3 length: 13 residues. The entire variable domain, with the rest obtained from reference TRBV11-2 and TRBJ2-7, is as follows: EAGVAQSPRYKIIEKRQSVAFWCNPISGHATLYWYQQILGQGPKLLIQFQNNGVVDDSQLPKDRFSAERLKGVDSTLKIQPAKLEDSAVYLCASSPDRPYEQYFGPGTRLTVT.

Ten or more counts support this clonotype. The chain combines TRBV12-3 or TRBV12-4 with TRBJ2-1; D ambiguous. Trimming left V 1 base short and J 4 bases short, with 14 bases between. The CDR3 has 16 residues. CDR3 sequence reads: CASSLEVGMGYNEQFF. CDR3 in DNA: TGTGCCAGCAGTTTAGAGGTGGGGATGGGGTACAATGAGCAGTTCTTC.

J is TRBJ2-3 and V is TRBV18; D gene uncertain. The germline gives CDR1 KGHSH, CDR2 LQKENI. Trimming cost V 0 bases and J 2 bases, with 6 bases left between them. The CDR3 has 14 amino acids. In nucleotides, the CDR3 is TGTGCCAGCTCACCACCGGGATACACAGATACGCAGTATTTT. As protein: CASSPPGYTDTQYF.

This clonotype was recorded at least ten times. This chain joins TRBV12-3 or TRBV12-4 and TRBJ1-5; D not certain. This CDR3 has 13 residues. V was clipped by 2 bases and J by 3 bases, with 5 bases between them. In DNA form, the CDR3 reads TGTGCCAGCAGTTTAAACATCAATCAGCCCCAGCATTTT. Encoded protein: CASSLNINQPQHF.

This clonotype was seen more than once but under ten times. This chain links TRBV9 with TRBJ1-2; possible D gene TRBD1, 5 bases. Trimming took 0 bases from V and 7 from J, leaving 13 bases between them. Germline CDR1 reads SGDLS; CDR2 reads YYNGEE. The CDR3 length is 14 residues. The CDR3 sequence: CASSVVEGLAGYTF. The CDR3 DNA is TGTGCCAGCAGCGTAGTTGAGGGGCTTGCTGGCTACACCTTC. Full variable domain (remainder filled in from reference TRBV9 and TRBJ1-2): DSGVTQTPKHLITATGQRVTLRCSPRSGDLSVYWYQQSLDQGLQFLIQYYNGEERAKGNILERFSAQQFPDLHSELNLSSLELGDSALYFCASSVVEGLAGYTFGSGTRLTVV.

This clonotype was observed a few times. The chain employs TRBV10-2 and TRBJ2-3; D tentatively reads TRBD1 or TRBD2 (6 bases each). The CDR3 is 14 residues long. V was clipped by 8 bases and J by 1 base, with 13 bases between them. Germline values: CDR1 WSHSY, CDR2 SAAADI. DNA of the CDR3: TGCGCCAGCCAAAGGGGGGATCGCACAGATACGCAGTATTTT. This codes for CASQRGDRTDTQYF.

This clonotype has at least ten counts. The chain links TRBV5-1 to TRBJ2-1; 8 bases match TRBD2. The germline V gene encodes CDR1 SGHRS and CDR2 YFSETQ. Germline trimming cut 0 bases from V and 3 bases from J; bases unmatched to any gene: 5. There are 16 residues in the CDR3. CDR3 amino acids: CASSLEAGGIYNEQFF. The CDR3 nucleotides read TGCGCCAGCAGCTTGGAGGCGGGGGGTATCTACAATGAGCAGTTCTTC. Variable domain in full (rest from reference TRBV5-1 and TRBJ2-1): KAGVTQTPRYLIKTRGQQVTLSCSPISGHRSVSWYQQTPGQGLQFLFEYFSETQRNKGNFPGRFSGRQFSNSRSEMNVSTLELGDSALYLCASSLEAGGIYNEQFFGPGTRLTVL.

J is TRBJ2-7 and V is TRBV3-1; the D gene is possibly TRBD2 (5 bases). CDR1 LGHDT and CDR2 YNNKEL come from the germline V gene (reference sequence). CDR3 length: 13 residues. V lost 4 bases, J lost 4 bases, and 11 bases lay in between. This CDR3 is CASSPSRGYEQYV. CDR3 bases: TGTGCCAGCAGCCCAAGCCGAGGGTACGAGCAGTACGTC.

Many counts were recorded for this clonotype. The chain recombines TRBV5-1 with TRBJ2-7; D possibly matches TRBD1 or TRBD2 (6 bases each). The CDR3 sequence is 15 residues long. V was pared by 2 bases and J by 3 bases, with 15 bases between. Germline CDR1 reads SGHRS; CDR2 reads YFSETQ. CDR3 amino acids: CASSFSGASIYEQYF. CDR3 coding DNA: TGCGCCAGCAGCTTTTCGGGGGCCTCTATCTACGAGCAGTACTTC.

In its sample, this clonotype was seen many times. This chain connects TRBV9 to TRBJ2-1; TRBD2 matches 12 bases. The CDR3 contains 17 residues. Germline-derived CDR1 and CDR2 are SGDLS and YYNGEE. Losses at the gene ends were 4 bases for V and 2 bases for J; bases not matched to a gene: 7. CDR3 in amino acids: CASSNPRTSGAYNEQFF. The CDR3 DNA reads as TGTGCCAGCAGCAACCCCCGGACTAGCGGGGCCTACAATGAGCAGTTCTTC.

As to this clonotype: This is likely a read error, given that the CDR3 carries no conserved phenylalanine or tryptophan at its end. It is unclear where the CDR3 begins or ends on the DNA, so no DNA is shown, and the CDR3 is as TCRdb lists it. This chain connects TRBV6-1 to TRBJ2-1; the table calls TRBD2, which could not be checked here. Counting both end residues, the CDR3 totals 11 amino acids. Germline V CDR1 and CDR2: MNHNS, SASEGT. This CDR3 reads CASSLGLAGQL.

In this sample, this clonotype turned up a few times. The chain uses TRBV14 and TRBJ2-1, with TRBD1 matching 7 bases. The CDR3 runs 16 residues. J was trimmed by 3 bases and V by 3 bases; bases with no gene match: 8. Per germline, CDR1 SGHDN and CDR2 FVKESK. CDR3 nucleotides: TGTGCCAGCAGCCACCCTTTGACAGGGCTCTACAATGAGCAGTTCTTC. This gives the protein CASSHPLTGLYNEQFF. The variable domain in full, completed from reference TRBV14 and TRBJ2-1, reads EAGVTQFPSHSVIEKGQTVTLRCDPISGHDNLYWYRRVMGKEIKFLLHFVKESKQDESGMPNNRFLAERTGGTYSTLKVQPAELEDSGVYFCASSHPLTGLYNEQFFGPGTRLTVL.

The sample holds many counts of this clonotype. The chain is built from TRBV3-1 and TRBJ1-2; no clear D gene. The CDR3 spans 14 residues. Germline V CDR1 and CDR2: LGHDT, YNNKEL (reference sequence). Trimming removed 2 bases at V and 1 base at J, with 8 bases between. The CDR3 sequence is CASSQTLSNYGYTF. The CDR3 nucleotides are TGTGCCAGCAGCCAAACTCTCAGTAACTATGGCTACACCTTC.

The chain links TRBV7-3 to TRBJ2-1; D uncertain. Germline CDR1 and CDR2: SGHTA and FQGTGA. V was clipped by 2 bases and J by 10 bases, with 12 bases between them. The CDR3 runs to 13 residues. The CDR3 nucleotides are TGTGCCAGCAGCTTAGTTGGGGTCAACGAGCAGTTCTTC. Amino acid sequence: CASSLVGVNEQFF.

Of note for this clonotype: A clone one base away is much larger, so this may be a read error. The chain has TRBV4-1 and TRBJ2-5, with 7 bases matching TRBD1. The CDR3 has 15 residues. Germline lookup yields CDR1 MGHRA and CDR2 YSYEKL. CDR3 protein: CASNQGLTGKETQYF. The CDR3 DNA is TGCGCCAGCAACCAAGGCTTGACAGGGAAAGAGACCCAGTACTTC.

The J gene is TRBJ2-2, the V gene TRBV29-1; D tentatively reads TRBD1 or TRBD2 (7 bases each). This CDR3 has 16 residues. The V gene's germline CDR1 is SQVTM and CDR2 ANQGSEA. Trimming stripped 8 bases from V and 1 base from J, with 20 bases between. CDR3 in DNA: TGCAGCCGGGACAGAGGGTCGGGGGGGAACACCGGGGAGCTGTTTTTT. This gives the protein CSRDRGSGGNTGELFF.

At least ten counts were recorded for this clonotype. The chain combines TRBV6-1 with TRBJ1-4; no clear D. The germline V gene has CDR1 MNHNS and CDR2 SASEGT. This CDR3 spans 14 amino acids. The V end was cut by 3 bases, the J end by 0 bases, with 5 bases between. This CDR3 reads CASSDGSTNEKLFF. The CDR3 bases are TGTGCCAGCAGTGACGGCTCAACTAATGAAAAACTGTTTTTT.